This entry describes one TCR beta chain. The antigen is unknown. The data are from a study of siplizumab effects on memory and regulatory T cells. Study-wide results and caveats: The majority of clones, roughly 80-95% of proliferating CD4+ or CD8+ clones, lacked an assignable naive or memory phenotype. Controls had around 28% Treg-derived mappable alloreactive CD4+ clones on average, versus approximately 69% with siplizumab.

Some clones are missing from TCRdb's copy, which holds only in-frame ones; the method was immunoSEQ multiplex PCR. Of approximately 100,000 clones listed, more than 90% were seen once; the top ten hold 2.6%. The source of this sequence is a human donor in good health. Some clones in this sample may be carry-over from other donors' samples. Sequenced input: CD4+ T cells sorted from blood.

The CDR3 DNA is TGTGCCAGCTCCCGTGAGGCGGGCAGCACTGAAGCTTTCTTT. Its translation is CASSREAGSTEAFF. The chain couples TRBV18 to TRBJ1-1; no clear D. The CDR3 runs to 14 residues. The V end lost 6 bases, the J end lost 4 bases, and 15 bases lay between the germline ends. Germline V gene lookup returns CDR1 KGHSH and CDR2 LQKENI.